This T cell receptor beta chain derives from a study of blood T cell repertoires in COVID-19. Per the original data handling: How many nucleated cells were present was estimated from reference gene primer amplification. TCRdb's copy holds only in-frame clones and misses some; the assay was immunoSEQ multiplex PCR. That table gives V, J and clone size, and the DNA gave D and trimming. The repertoire holds tens of thousands of clones, with roughly 80% as singletons. The germline gives CDR1 SGDLS, CDR2 YYNGEE. The CDR3 sequence is 15 residues long. Trimming at V came to 0 bases and at J to 0 bases, leaving 3 bases not matched to a gene.

The clonotype originates from a man in his 60s in a cohort sampled during active COVID-19. The sample comprised peripheral blood. The chain has TRBV9 and TRBJ2-7; 7 bases match TRBD1. Here the CDR3 reads CASSVAGQASYEQYF. The CDR3 DNA is TGTGCCAGCAGCGTAGCAGGACAGGCCTCCTACGAGCAGTACTTC.